This passage covers 11 T cell receptor beta chains from one sample sequenced in a study of blood T cell repertoires in COVID-19. Measured with immunoSEQ multiplex PCR; TCRdb has only the in-frame clones, and not every one. The data contain 45,000 to 70,000 clones, 70% to 75% of them singletons. Sequencing input: peripheral blood. The receptor set was obtained from a woman aged 50 to 60 with active or convalescent COVID-19.

This clone was detected only once. This chain joins TRBV29-1 and TRBJ2-1; 10 positions agree with TRBD1. In germline, CDR1 is SQVTM, CDR2 ANQGSEA. Germline trimming cut 6 bases from V and 6 bases from J; bases unmatched to any gene: 8. The CDR3 is 14 residues long. CDR3 bases: TGCAGCGTCCCCGGGACAGGGGCCCTCAATGAGCAGTTCTTC. Protein product: CSVPGTGALNEQFF.

The J gene is TRBJ2-5, the V gene TRBV7-9; 9 bases match TRBD2. CDR3 length: 17 residues. V lost 3 bases and J lost 1; bases outside the gene matches: 9. CDR1 and CDR2 from the germline V gene are SEHNR and FQNEAQ (reference sequence). The CDR3 loop reads CASSLGRSGRTQETQYF. CDR3 coding DNA: TGTGCCAGCAGCTTGGGGCGGAGCGGGAGGACCCAAGAGACCCAGTACTTC.

Only one count was recorded for this clone. J is TRBJ1-1 and V is TRBV24-1, with 9 bases fitting TRBD1. Trimming took 1 base from V and 0 from J; bases not matched to a gene: 8. The germline V gene encodes CDR1 KGHDR and CDR2 SFDVKD. The CDR3 loop spans 18 amino acids. The CDR3, as DNA: TGTGCCACCAGTGATTTTCCCGCGGGACAGGGAATGAACACTGAAGCTTTCTTT. It codes for CATSDFPAGQGMNTEAFF.

This clone occurred a few times. The chain joins TRBV28 to TRBJ2-7, with a possible D match to TRBD2 (6 bases). Trimming removed 3 bases from V and 6 bases from J, with 9 bases in between. CDR1 and CDR2 from the germline V gene are MDHEN and SYDVKM. This CDR3 is 12 amino acids long. In nucleotides, the CDR3 is TGTGCCAGCAGTTTCGCGGGGTCCGAGCAGTACTTC. It encodes CASSFAGSEQYF.

The CDR3 DNA reads TGCGCCAGCAGCCAAGACAACCCCTTGGACAGGGGTCTTTGGGGGGAGCTGTTTTTT. This gives the protein CASSQDNPLDRGLWGELFF. This rearrangement joins TRBV4-1 to TRBJ2-2, with 9 positions matching TRBD1. V gave up 0 bases and J gave up 8 bases; unmatched junction bases: 16. This CDR3 is 19 amino acids long. CDR1 MGHRA and CDR2 YSYEKL come from the germline V gene.

The chain uses TRBV10-3 and TRBJ2-6, with D maybe TRBD1 (5 bases). CDR1 ENHRY and CDR2 SYGVKD come from the germline V gene. CDR3 length: 17 amino acids. With 6 bases removed from V and 1 base from J, the gap between germline ends came to 16 bases. CDR3: CAIRGTGFSSGANVLTF. CDR3 sequence (DNA): TGTGCCATCAGGGGTACAGGATTCTCATCTGGGGCCAACGTCCTGACTTTC.

The chain carries TRBV3-1 (or the pseudogene TRBV3-2) and TRBJ2-5; a weak D match, TRBD1 (6 bases). V was cut by 4 bases and J by 3 bases, with 9 bases left in between. In germline, CDR1 is LGHDT, CDR2 YNNKEL (reference sequence). The CDR3 contains 13 residues. The chain's CDR3 is CASSPTGKETQYF. The CDR3 coding sequence is TGTGCCAGCAGCCCAACAGGGAAAGAGACCCAGTACTTC.

The V gene is TRBV9, the J gene TRBJ1-2, with no clear D. The germline gives CDR1 SGDLS, CDR2 YYNGEE. There are 14 residues in the CDR3. V was cut by 3 bases and J by 6 bases, with 15 bases left in between. For the CDR3, the DNA is TGTGCCAGCAGCGCTCTCACGATACACCATGGCTACACCTTC. Amino acid sequence: CASSALTIHHGYTF.

V and J are TRBV21-1 and TRBJ2-6; the D call TRBD2 from the table was never checked on the DNA. TRBV21-1 is annotated as a pseudogene. This CDR3 comprises 18 residues. The CDR3 sequence is CASSLWGEIGSGANVLTF. The CDR3 nucleotides are TGTGCCAGCAGCCTCTGGGGGGAGATTGGCTCTGGGGCCAACGTCCTGACTTTC.

The chain links TRBV18 to TRBJ1-1; 9 bases are shared with TRBD1. The length of the CDR3 is 16 residues. V was clipped by 4 bases and J by 0 bases; unmatched bases: 6. CDR1 is KGHSH and CDR2 is LQKENI in the germline V gene. CDR3 amino acids: CASSRRTGAVNTEAFF. The CDR3 DNA is TGTGCCAGCTCACGCCGGACAGGGGCCGTGAACACTGAAGCTTTCTTT.

V gene TRBV4-2 combines with J gene TRBJ2-1; 7 positions match TRBD2. The CDR3 consists of 17 residues. Germline V gene data show CDR1 as LGHNA and CDR2 as YNFKEQ. V trimming: 1 base; J trimming: 4 bases; junction bases outside the gene matches: 10. The CDR3 coding sequence is TGTGCCAGCAGCCAAGGGCCAGCGGGGCGAGCTTACAATGAGCAGTTCTTC. Translating it yields CASSQGPAGRAYNEQFF.